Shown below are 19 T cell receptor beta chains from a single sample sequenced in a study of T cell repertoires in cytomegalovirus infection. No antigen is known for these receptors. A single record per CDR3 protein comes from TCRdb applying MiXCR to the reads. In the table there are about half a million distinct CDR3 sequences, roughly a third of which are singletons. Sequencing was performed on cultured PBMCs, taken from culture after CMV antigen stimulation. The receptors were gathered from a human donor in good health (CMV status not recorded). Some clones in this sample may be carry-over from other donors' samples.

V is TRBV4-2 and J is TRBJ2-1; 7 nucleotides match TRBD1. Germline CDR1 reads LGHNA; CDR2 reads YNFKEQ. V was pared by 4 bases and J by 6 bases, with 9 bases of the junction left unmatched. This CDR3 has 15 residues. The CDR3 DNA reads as TGTGCCAGCAGCCCCAGGACAGGAGACCTCAATGAGCAGTTCTTC. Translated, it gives CASSPRTGDLNEQFF.

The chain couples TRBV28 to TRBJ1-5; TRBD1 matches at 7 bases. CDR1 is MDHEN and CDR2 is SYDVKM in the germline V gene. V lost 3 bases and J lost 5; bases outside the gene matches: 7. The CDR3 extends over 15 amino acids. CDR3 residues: CASSFFTGVDQPQHF. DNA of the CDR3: TGTGCCAGCAGTTTCTTCACAGGGGTCGATCAGCCCCAGCATTTT.

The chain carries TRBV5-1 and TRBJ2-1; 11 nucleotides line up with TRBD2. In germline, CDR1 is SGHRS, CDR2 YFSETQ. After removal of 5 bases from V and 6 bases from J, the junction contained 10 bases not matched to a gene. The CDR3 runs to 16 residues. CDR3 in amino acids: CASRNILAGGGNEQFF. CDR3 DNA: TGCGCCAGCAGAAATATTCTAGCGGGAGGCGGCAATGAGCAGTTCTTC.

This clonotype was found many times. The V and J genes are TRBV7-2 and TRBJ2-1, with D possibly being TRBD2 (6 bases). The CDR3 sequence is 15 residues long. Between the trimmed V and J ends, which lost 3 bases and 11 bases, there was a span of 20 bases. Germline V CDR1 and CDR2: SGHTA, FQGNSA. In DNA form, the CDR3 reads TGTGCCAGCAGCTTTGGGGGGACTGGAGGATATCAGCAGTTCTTC. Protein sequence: CASSFGGTGGYQQFF.

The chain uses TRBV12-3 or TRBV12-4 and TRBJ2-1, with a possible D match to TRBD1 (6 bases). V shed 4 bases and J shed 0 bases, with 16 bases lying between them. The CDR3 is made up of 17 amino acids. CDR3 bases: TGTGCCAGCAGTTACCTCATTACAGGGAGCTCCTACAATGAGCAGTTCTTC. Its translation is CASSYLITGSSYNEQFF.

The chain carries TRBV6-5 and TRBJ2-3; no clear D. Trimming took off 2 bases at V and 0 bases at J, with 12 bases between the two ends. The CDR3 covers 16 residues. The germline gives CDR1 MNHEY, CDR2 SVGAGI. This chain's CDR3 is CASSYLGRTSTDTQYF. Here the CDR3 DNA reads TGTGCCAGCAGTTACCTCGGCAGAACTAGCACAGATACGCAGTATTTT.

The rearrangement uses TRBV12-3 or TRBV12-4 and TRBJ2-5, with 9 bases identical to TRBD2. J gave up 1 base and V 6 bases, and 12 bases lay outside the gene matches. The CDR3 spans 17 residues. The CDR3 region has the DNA TGTGCCAGCAGCGGGGGGGGTAGCGGGGGAACCCAAGAGACCCAGTACTTC. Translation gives CASSGGGSGGTQETQYF.

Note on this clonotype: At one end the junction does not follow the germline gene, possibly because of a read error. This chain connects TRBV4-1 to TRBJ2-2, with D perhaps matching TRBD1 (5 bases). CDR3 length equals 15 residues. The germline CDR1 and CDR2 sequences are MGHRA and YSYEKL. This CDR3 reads CASSQAPQGTGELFF. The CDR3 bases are TGTGCCAGCAGCCAAGCACCTCAGGGAACCGGGGAGCTGTTTTTT.

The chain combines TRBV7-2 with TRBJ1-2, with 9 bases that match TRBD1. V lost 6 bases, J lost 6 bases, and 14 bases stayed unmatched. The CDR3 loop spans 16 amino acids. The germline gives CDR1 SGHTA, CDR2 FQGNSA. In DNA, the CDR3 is TGTGCCAGCAGTCTGACCGGGACAGGGAAAGCAGATGGCTACACCTTC. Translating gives CASSLTGTGKADGYTF.

This CDR3 reads CASSTTSVAGRETQYF. The CDR3 DNA follows: TGTGCCAGTAGTACCACCTCCGTCGCGGGAAGGGAGACCCAGTACTTC. The chain recombines TRBV19 with TRBJ2-5, with TRBD2 as a possible D gene (6 bases). The germline V gene has CDR1 LNHDA and CDR2 SQIVND (reference sequence). This CDR3 is built from 16 residues. Trimming took off 4 bases at V and 5 bases at J, with 20 bases between the two ends.

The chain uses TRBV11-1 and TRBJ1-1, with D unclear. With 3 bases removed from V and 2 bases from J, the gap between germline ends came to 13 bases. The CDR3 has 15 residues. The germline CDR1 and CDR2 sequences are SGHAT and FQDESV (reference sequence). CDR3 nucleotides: TGTGCCAGCAGCTTGAGGTGGGAACCTAACACTGAAGCTTTCTTT. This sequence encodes CASSLRWEPNTEAFF.

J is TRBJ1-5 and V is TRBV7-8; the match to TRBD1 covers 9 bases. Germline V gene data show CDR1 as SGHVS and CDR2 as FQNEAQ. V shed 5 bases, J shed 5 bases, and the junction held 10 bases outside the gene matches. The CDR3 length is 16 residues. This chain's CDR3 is CASSLSGTGSHQPQHF. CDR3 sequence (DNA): TGTGCCAGCAGCCTCTCCGGGACAGGGAGCCATCAGCCCCAGCATTTT.

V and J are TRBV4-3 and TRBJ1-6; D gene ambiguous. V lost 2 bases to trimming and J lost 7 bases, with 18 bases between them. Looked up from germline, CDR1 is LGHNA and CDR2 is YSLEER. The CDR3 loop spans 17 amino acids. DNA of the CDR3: TGCGCCAGCAGCCAATTCCCCAAGAACAGCGGCAATTCACCCCTCCACTTT. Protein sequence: CASSQFPKNSGNSPLHF.

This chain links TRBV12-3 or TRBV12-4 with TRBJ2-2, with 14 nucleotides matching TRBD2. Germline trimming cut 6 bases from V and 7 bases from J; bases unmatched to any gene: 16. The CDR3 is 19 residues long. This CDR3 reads CASSHNLGLAGGFGGELFF. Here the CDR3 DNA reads TGTGCCAGCAGCCACAACCTCGGACTAGCGGGAGGTTTTGGCGGGGAGCTGTTTTTT.

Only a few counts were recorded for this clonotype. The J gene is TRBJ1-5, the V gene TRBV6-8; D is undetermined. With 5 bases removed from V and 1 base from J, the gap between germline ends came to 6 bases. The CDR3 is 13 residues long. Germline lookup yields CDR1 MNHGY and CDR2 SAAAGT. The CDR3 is CASSAQSNQPQHF. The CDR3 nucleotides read TGTGCCAGCAGTGCACAGAGCAATCAGCCCCAGCATTTT.

CDR3 sequence: CASSVNSNQPQHF. Here the CDR3 DNA reads TGTGCCAGTAGTGTAAATAGCAATCAGCCCCAGCATTTT. This chain joins TRBV19 and TRBJ1-5; the D is unclear. The germline gives CDR1 LNHDA, CDR2 SQIVND (reference sequence). The CDR3 is made up of 13 amino acids. The ends were cut back, 5 bases at V and 0 bases at J, with 5 bases in the middle.

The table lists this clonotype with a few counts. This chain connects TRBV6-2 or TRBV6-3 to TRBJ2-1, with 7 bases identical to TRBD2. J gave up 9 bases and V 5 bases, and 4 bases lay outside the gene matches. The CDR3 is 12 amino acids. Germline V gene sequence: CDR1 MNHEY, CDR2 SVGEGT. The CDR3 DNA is TGTGCCAGCAGTGCGAGCGGGGTTGAGCAGTTCTTC. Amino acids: CASSASGVEQFF.

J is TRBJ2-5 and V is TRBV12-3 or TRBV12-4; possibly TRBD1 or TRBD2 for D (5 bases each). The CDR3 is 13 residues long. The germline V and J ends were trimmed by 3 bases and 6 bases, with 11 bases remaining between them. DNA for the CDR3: TGTGCCAGCAGTTTCCCGGGGCGCAAGACCCAGTACTTC. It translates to CASSFPGRKTQYF.

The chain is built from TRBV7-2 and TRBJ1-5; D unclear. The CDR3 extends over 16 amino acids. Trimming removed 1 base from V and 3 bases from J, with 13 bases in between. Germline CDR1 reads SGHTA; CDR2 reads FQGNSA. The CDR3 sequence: CASSLEAGPLNQPQHF. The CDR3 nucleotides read TGTGCCAGCAGCTTAGAAGCCGGGCCCCTCAATCAGCCCCAGCATTTT.